Here is one T cell receptor (beta chain) with its context. This sample stems from a study of cytomegalovirus exposure and HLA in healthy donors. A multiplex PCR was run with 60 Vbeta primers and 13 Jbeta primers. The table came from immunoSEQ multiplex PCR; TCRdb's copy has only in-frame clones and leaves some out. The sample consists of fewer than 200,000 clones, 71% of them appearing once. CDR3 length: 14 amino acids. From germline, CDR1 is SGHRS and CDR2 YFSETQ. V was clipped by 4 bases and J by 6 bases, with 16 bases between them. The chain is built from TRBV5-1 and TRBJ1-1; perhaps TRBD1 as D (5 bases). The source is a girl between 5 and 17 years old in good health and CMV-seronegative. The sequenced sample was PBMCs. DNA for the CDR3: TGCGCCAGCAGCCCCGAGGTGGGGGGGGCTGAAGCTTTCTTT. This encodes CASSPEVGGAEAFF.